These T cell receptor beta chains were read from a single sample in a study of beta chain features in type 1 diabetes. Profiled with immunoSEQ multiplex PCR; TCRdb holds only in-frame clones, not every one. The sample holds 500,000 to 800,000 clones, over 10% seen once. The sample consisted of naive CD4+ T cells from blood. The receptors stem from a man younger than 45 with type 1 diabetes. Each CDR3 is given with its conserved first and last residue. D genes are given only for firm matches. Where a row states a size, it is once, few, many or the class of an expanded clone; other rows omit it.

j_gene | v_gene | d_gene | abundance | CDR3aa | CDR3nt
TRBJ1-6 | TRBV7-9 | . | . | CASSLGLTPLHF | TGTGCCAGCAGCCTTGGCCTTACACCCCTCCACTTT
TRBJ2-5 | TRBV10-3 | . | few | CAISGHRTTATQYF | TGTGCCATCAGTGGACACAGAACGACGGCGACCCAGTACTTC
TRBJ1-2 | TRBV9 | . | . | CASSVVGGSGYTF | TGTGCCAGCAGCGTAGTCGGGGGAAGTGGCTACACCTTC
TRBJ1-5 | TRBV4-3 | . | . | CASSQDSDQPQHF | TGCGCCAGCAGCCAAGATTCTGATCAGCCCCAGCATTTT
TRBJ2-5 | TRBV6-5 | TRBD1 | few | CASSATGAETQYF | TGTGCCAGCAGTGCAACAGGGGCAGAGACCCAGTACTTC
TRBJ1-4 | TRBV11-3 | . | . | CASSSAGLDNEKLFF | TGTGCCAGCAGCTCGGCAGGGTTGGATAATGAAAAACTGTTTTTT
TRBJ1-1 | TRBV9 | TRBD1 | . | CASSVDIGQGVNTEAFF | TGTGCCAGCAGCGTAGATATAGGACAGGGGGTGAACACTGAAGCTTTCTTT
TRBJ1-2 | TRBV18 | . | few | CASSPNKFPMYGYTF | TGTGCCAGCTCACCGAACAAATTTCCCATGTATGGCTACACCTTC
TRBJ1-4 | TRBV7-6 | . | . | CASSPGRRNEKLFF | TGTGCCAGCAGCCCCGGGAGACGCAATGAAAAACTGTTTTTT
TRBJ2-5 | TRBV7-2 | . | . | CASRETYAAETQYF | TGTGCCAGCAGGGAGACTTATGCGGCGGAGACCCAGTACTTC
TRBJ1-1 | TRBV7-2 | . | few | CASSPRQTTEAFF | TGTGCCAGCAGCCCTAGACAGACCACTGAAGCTTTCTTT
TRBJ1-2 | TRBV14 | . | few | CASSQSGPREGFRGGYTF | TGTGCCAGCAGCCAATCCGGGCCCAGAGAAGGGTTTAGAGGTGGCTACACCTTC
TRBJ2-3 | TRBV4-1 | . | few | CASSPGSSADTQYF | TGCGCCAGCAGCCCCGGGAGCAGCGCGGATACGCAGTATTTT
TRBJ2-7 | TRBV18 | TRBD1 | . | CASSPGQGVSYEQYF | TGTGCCAGCTCACCCGGACAGGGGGTCTCCTACGAGCAGTACTTC
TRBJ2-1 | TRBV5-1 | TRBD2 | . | CASSSSGGSSEQFF | TGCGCCAGCAGCTCTAGCGGGGGATCAAGTGAGCAGTTCTTC
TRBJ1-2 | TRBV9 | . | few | CASSVAGGGGYTF | TGTGCCAGCAGCGTAGCCGGAGGAGGAGGCTACACCTTC
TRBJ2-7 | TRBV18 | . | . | CASSPPGRGPGEQYF | TGTGCCAGCTCACCACCGGGCCGCGGTCCTGGCGAGCAGTACTTC
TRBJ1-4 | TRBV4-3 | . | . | CASSQDFVSNEKLFF | TGCGCCAGCAGCCAAGATTTCGTTAGTAATGAAAAACTGTTTTTT